This T cell receptor beta chain was identified during a study of cytomegalovirus exposure and HLA in healthy donors. Across the whole study: Among 398 genotyped donors, around 82% fell in the Caucasian-associated ancestry cluster.

The study's findings and limits: Donors belonging to an Asian-associated ancestry cluster reportedly showed fewer N-insertions in productive TCRs than the 666-donor mean, according to what a later analysis found. Associated with cytomegalovirus, according to the listing, were 150 to 200 TCR beta chains.

The primer mix had 60 Vbeta and 13 Jbeta primers. Authors' data handling: Later, some 79 million unique TCR beta chains were counted in an analysis, and roughly 11 million of them were shared. Sequencing was performed with immunoSEQ multiplex PCR; in TCRdb, only in-frame clones are kept and a portion is missing. The D gene and trimming were derived from the DNA, and the V and J assignments and clone size from that table. The data contain under 110,000 clones, less than 80% of them singletons. The germline gives CDR1 LNHNV, CDR2 YYDKDF (reference sequence). V lost 6 bases, J lost 9 bases, and 4 bases stayed unmatched. This CDR3 is built from 12 residues. With respect to this clone: Its antigen is undetermined.

The rearrangement uses TRBV15 and TRBJ2-1; TRBD2 agrees at 8 bases. What was sequenced was PBMCs. The clonotype originates from a man aged 35 to 55 in good health and CMV-seronegative. The CDR3 nucleotides are TGTGCCACCAGAATCGCGGGGGGTGAGCAGTTCTTC. Encoded protein: CATRIAGGEQFF.